The sequence of this TCR beta chain was determined in a study of T cells after yellow fever vaccination. V lost 5 bases and J 7 bases, leaving 12 bases between the germline ends. There are 13 residues in the CDR3. TCRdb reprocessed the 5' RACE reads via MiXCR and lists one record per CDR3 protein. Among under 200,000 distinct CDR3 sequences, around 7.3% were seen once, and the ten largest hold around 2.3%. In its sample, this clonotype was seen many times. Antigen specificity is unknown. Study-wide points: Clones from primary vaccination mostly reappeared after the booster (around 96% CD4, under 90% CD8).

The genes are TRBV12-3 or TRBV12-4 and TRBJ1-5; D is ambiguous. The sample consisted of CD4+ T cells sorted from PBMCs, taken 5 days after the first yellow fever vaccination. This receptor was taken from a man younger than 35 who received the YFV17D yellow fever vaccine. The CDR3 protein is CASSDRAEQPQHF. DNA of the CDR3: TGTGCCAGCAGTGATAGGGCTGAGCAGCCCCAGCATTTT.